A single sample gave rise to the 27 T cell receptor beta chains below, sequenced in a study of cytomegalovirus exposure and HLA in healthy donors. This PCR relied on a set of 60 Vbeta primers and 13 Jbeta primers. Clones were sequenced by immunoSEQ multiplex PCR, and TCRdb holds only the in-frame ones, with some missing. Its table records approximately 27,000 clones. The source material was PBMCs. The receptors here all came from a man aged 30-40 years in good health and CMV-seronegative.

The rearrangement uses TRBV19 and TRBJ2-4; D unclear. V shed 1 base and J shed 0 bases, with 13 bases lying between them. The CDR3 length is 17 residues. Germline lookup yields CDR1 LNHDA and CDR2 SQIVND (reference sequence). The CDR3 DNA reads as TGTGCCAGTAGTATAGGACATATGCTCCTAGCCAAAAACATTCAGTACTTC. Amino acid sequence: CASSIGHMLLAKNIQYF.

The chain is built from TRBV5-1 and TRBJ2-1; possible D gene TRBD2, 7 bases. CDR3 length: 13 amino acids. V lost 4 bases and J 14 bases, leaving 19 bases between the germline ends. Germline loops: CDR1 SGHRS, CDR2 YFSETQ. CDR3 residues: CASSGGDNREKFF. The CDR3, as DNA: TGCGCCAGCAGCGGGGGGGACAACCGGGAGAAGTTCTTC.

The chain has TRBV5-1 and TRBJ1-1; 10 bases fit TRBD1. This CDR3 spans 15 amino acids. Trimming cost V 4 bases and J 5 bases; bases outside gene matches: 8. Per germline, CDR1 SGHRS and CDR2 YFSETQ. The CDR3 DNA is TGCGCCAGCAGCGGATCGGGACAGGGGACAACTGAAGCTTTCTTT. This codes for CASSGSGQGTTEAFF.

The rearrangement joins TRBV20-1 to TRBJ1-2; D remains ambiguous. Germline V lookup: CDR1 DFQATT, CDR2 SNEGSKA (reference sequence). V lost 6 bases, J lost 5 bases, and 10 bases lay in between. The CDR3 has 11 amino acids. The CDR3 DNA is TGCAGTGCGTTGGGCCTTTATGGCTACACCTTC. As protein: CSALGLYGYTF.

This chain joins TRBV5-4 and TRBJ2-7; 9 positions match TRBD2. CDR1 and CDR2 (germline): SGHNT, YYREEE (reference sequence). CDR3 length equals 15 residues. The junction had 4 bases not matched to a gene; V was cut back by 0 bases and J by 3 bases. The CDR3 nucleotides read TGTGCCAGCAGCTTGGACGGTAGCGGGAGCTACGAGCAGTACTTC. Amino acids: CASSLDGSGSYEQYF.

The V call is TRBV7-6, the J call TRBJ1-1; TRBD1 aligns across 7 bases. J lost 6 bases, V lost 5 bases, and 12 bases had no gene match. The V gene's germline CDR1 is SGHVS and CDR2 FNYEAQ. The CDR3 spans 15 residues. This chain's CDR3 is CASSLWTGKGSEAFF. In DNA, the CDR3 is TGTGCCAGCAGCCTCTGGACAGGCAAGGGGTCTGAAGCTTTCTTT.

V is TRBV4-3 and J is TRBJ2-3, with unresolved D. Germline V gene sequence: CDR1 LGHNA, CDR2 YSLEER. With 4 bases removed from V and 0 bases from J, the gap between germline ends came to 17 bases. The length of the CDR3 is 17 residues. The CDR3, as DNA: TGCGCCAGCAGCCCCGCCACCGTATGGAGTAGCACAGATACGCAGTATTTT. Residues: CASSPATVWSSTDTQYF.

The chain employs TRBV4-2 and TRBJ1-5; 8 bases are a match to TRBD1. In germline, CDR1 is LGHNA, CDR2 YNFKEQ. CDR3 size: 14 residues. Trimming took 4 bases from V and 2 from J; bases not matched to a gene: 1. The CDR3 protein is CASSPTGGNQPQHF. CDR3 nucleotides: TGTGCCAGCAGCCCGACAGGGGGCAATCAGCCCCAGCATTTT.

The rearrangement uses TRBV6-5 and TRBJ1-4, with unresolved D. Germline CDR1 is MNHEY and CDR2 is SVGAGI. V lost 6 bases to trimming and J lost 7 bases, with 18 bases between them. The CDR3 length is 15 residues. The CDR3 nucleotides read TGTGCCAGCAGGACGAGGGCTACGGGGTTTGAAAAACTGTTTTTT. Residues: CASRTRATGFEKLFF.

The gene calls are TRBV7-9 and TRBJ2-7; 10 bases fit TRBD2. Per germline, CDR1 SEHNR and CDR2 FQNEAQ (reference sequence). The CDR3 totals 14 residues. V lost 5 bases, J lost 6 bases, and 7 bases stayed unmatched. The CDR3 nucleotides are TGTGCCAGCAGCCCTAGCGGGAGCCGCCCCGAGCAGTACTTC. This sequence encodes CASSPSGSRPEQYF.

The rearrangement uses TRBV5-8 and TRBJ1-3, with unresolved D. Trimming left V 4 bases short and J 8 bases short, with 16 bases between. Germline V gene lookup returns CDR1 SGHTS and CDR2 YDEGEE. This CDR3 comprises 14 residues. CDR3: CASSLGSNGDTIYF. The CDR3 DNA sequence: TGTGCCAGCAGCCTGGGGTCCAACGGGGACACCATATATTTT.

The rearrangement links TRBV7-2 to TRBJ2-7, with a weak D call TRBD2 (5 bases). V lost 8 bases and J 0 bases, leaving 14 bases between the germline ends. This CDR3 is 14 amino acids long. CDR1 SGHTA and CDR2 FQGNSA come from the germline V gene. The CDR3 region has the DNA TGTGCCAGCGGAGAGGCAGGAGGCTCCTACGAGCAGTACTTC. Translating it yields CASGEAGGSYEQYF.

This chain uses TRBV6-6 with TRBJ1-1; 9 bases are shared with TRBD1. With V trimmed by 6 bases and J by 6 bases, 5 bases remained unmatched. Germline CDR1 MNHNY, CDR2 SVGAGI (reference sequence). The CDR3 consists of 13 residues. CDR3 coding DNA: TGTGCCAGCAGGAGTACAGGGGGCCCTGAAGCTTTCTTT. Translated: CASRSTGGPEAFF.

J is TRBJ1-1 and V is TRBV5-4, with D possibly being TRBD1 (5 bases). The CDR3 covers 13 residues. V shed 0 bases and J shed 12 bases, with 15 bases lying between them. Germline CDR1 reads SGHNT; CDR2 reads YYREEE (reference sequence). The CDR3, as DNA: TGTGCCAGCAGCTTGGACGCAGGGATCGTGACTTTCTTT. Translation gives CASSLDAGIVTFF.

V gene TRBV5-1 combines with J gene TRBJ2-1; 12 bases align to TRBD2. The germline CDR1 and CDR2 sequences are SGHRS and YFSETQ. This CDR3 contains 17 residues. J lost 5 bases, V lost 1 base, and 7 bases had no gene match. This chain's CDR3 is CASSLTSGGILHNEQFF. Here the CDR3 DNA reads TGCGCCAGCAGCTTGACTAGCGGGGGGATTCTCCACAATGAGCAGTTCTTC. Together with reference TRBV5-1 and TRBJ2-1, the CDR3 gives the full variable domain: KAGVTQTPRYLIKTRGQQVTLSCSPISGHRSVSWYQQTPGQGLQFLFEYFSETQRNKGNFPGRFSGRQFSNSRSEMNVSTLELGDSALYLCASSLTSGGILHNEQFFGPGTRLTVL.

The chain carries TRBV7-2 and TRBJ1-2; D is unclear. V dropped 4 bases and J dropped 8 bases, with 17 bases sitting between them. Germline V gene sequence: CDR1 SGHTA, CDR2 FQGNSA. The CDR3 has 14 residues. This chain's CDR3 is CASSSGNTGGGYTF. The CDR3 nucleotides are TGTGCCAGCAGCTCTGGGAACACCGGAGGCGGCTACACCTTC. Together with reference TRBV7-2 and TRBJ1-2, the CDR3 gives the full variable domain: GAGVSQSPSNKVTEKGKDVELRCDPISGHTALYWYRQSLGQGLEFLIYFQGNSAPDKSGLPSDRFSAERTGGSVSTLTIQRTQQEDSAVYLCASSSGNTGGGYTFGSGTRLTVV.

The chain links TRBV9 to TRBJ2-1, with 11 positions matching TRBD2. The trim removed 2 bases at V and 6 bases at J, leaving 7 bases unmatched. The CDR3 has 16 residues. Per the germline V gene, CDR1 is SGDLS and CDR2 is YYNGEE. The CDR3 region is CASSVFSGGVGNEQFF. CDR3 in DNA: TGTGCCAGCAGCGTCTTTAGCGGGGGGGTTGGCAATGAGCAGTTCTTC. Together with reference TRBV9 and TRBJ2-1, the CDR3 gives the full variable domain: DSGVTQTPKHLITATGQRVTLRCSPRSGDLSVYWYQQSLDQGLQFLIQYYNGEERAKGNILERFSAQQFPDLHSELNLSSLELGDSALYFCASSVFSGGVGNEQFFGPGTRLTVL.

V gene TRBV6-5 combines with J gene TRBJ1-5; maybe TRBD1 (5 bases). V was pared by 7 bases and J by 9 bases, with 13 bases between. This CDR3 has 12 amino acids. Germline CDR1 is MNHEY and CDR2 is SVGAGI. The CDR3 DNA is TGTGCCAGCACGTCAGGGTCTCTGCCCCAGCATTTT. It yields the protein CASTSGSLPQHF.

J is TRBJ2-5 and V is TRBV5-4; 10 nucleotides align to TRBD2. V lost 0 bases to trimming and J lost 5 bases; unmatched junction nucleotides: 4. The CDR3 covers 15 residues. The germline gives CDR1 SGHNT, CDR2 YYREEE (reference sequence). CDR3 bases: TGTGCCAGCAGCTTGGCTGTAGCGGGGGGTGAGACCCAGTACTTC. Encoded protein: CASSLAVAGGETQYF.

CDR3 amino acids: CASSSGGNYGYTF. CDR3 nucleotide sequence: TGTGCCAGCAGCTCGGGGGGGAACTATGGCTACACCTTC. This chain joins TRBV6-5 and TRBJ1-2; possible D gene TRBD1, 5 bases. CDR1 and CDR2 (germline): MNHEY, SVGAGI. V lost 6 bases, J lost 2 bases, and 10 bases lay in between. This CDR3 spans 13 amino acids.

The chain is built from TRBV27 and TRBJ1-2; 8 nucleotides align to TRBD1. Trimming took 5 bases from V and 3 from J; bases not matched to a gene: 5. The CDR3 runs 14 residues. CDR1 and CDR2 from the germline V gene are MNHEY and SMNVEV (reference sequence). Here the CDR3 reads CASSARTGHYGYTF. CDR3 DNA sequence: TGTGCCAGCAGTGCCAGGACAGGGCACTATGGCTACACCTTC.

The chain carries TRBV13 and TRBJ2-1, with a possible D match to TRBD1 (7 bases). Germline CDR1 is PRHDT and CDR2 is FYEKMQ (reference sequence). The CDR3 extends over 15 amino acids. V was shortened by 5 bases and J by 3 bases, with 14 bases between the two germline ends. This chain's CDR3 is CASSLGQDYYNEQFF. DNA for the CDR3: TGTGCCAGCAGCCTTGGACAGGACTACTACAATGAGCAGTTCTTC. Full variable domain (missing parts from reference TRBV13 and TRBJ2-1): AAGVIQSPRHLIKEKRETATLKCYPIPRHDTVYWYQQGPGQDPQFLISFYEKMQSDKGSIPDRFSAQQFSDYHSELNMSSLELGDSALYFCASSLGQDYYNEQFFGPGTRLTVL.

The chain combines TRBV5-1 with TRBJ2-7, with TRBD2 matching 8 bases. CDR3 length equals 17 residues. Germline trimming cut 4 bases from V and 0 bases from J; bases unmatched to any gene: 12. Germline-derived CDR1 and CDR2 are SGHRS and YFSETQ. The CDR3 loop reads CASSLSLGTSGSYEQYF. CDR3 nucleotides: TGCGCCAGCAGCCTTAGCCTTGGAACTAGCGGCTCCTACGAGCAGTACTTC.

The chain combines TRBV9 with TRBJ2-3, with 8 bases fitting TRBD2. Germline values: CDR1 SGDLS, CDR2 YYNGEE. J was trimmed by 4 bases and V by 1 base; bases with no gene match: 5. The CDR3 is 15 residues long. This chain's CDR3 is CASSVSGGGSDTQYF. Written as DNA, the CDR3 is TGTGCCAGCAGCGTAAGCGGGGGTGGGTCAGATACGCAGTATTTT.

The chain employs TRBV5-1 and TRBJ2-5; D is unclear. Per the germline V gene, CDR1 is SGHRS and CDR2 is YFSETQ. V lost 3 bases, J lost 5 bases, and 14 bases lay in between. The CDR3 covers 14 residues. CDR3 nucleotide sequence: TGCGCCAGCAGCTCTAGGCCGGGTGGTGAGACCCAGTACTTC. Encoded protein: CASSSRPGGETQYF. The full variable domain, in which reference TRBV5-1 and TRBJ2-5 provide the parts outside the CDR3, is KAGVTQTPRYLIKTRGQQVTLSCSPISGHRSVSWYQQTPGQGLQFLFEYFSETQRNKGNFPGRFSGRQFSNSRSEMNVSTLELGDSALYLCASSSRPGGETQYFGPGTRLLVL.

J is TRBJ2-3 and V is TRBV5-6; 11 nucleotides match TRBD2. Trimming at V came to 4 bases and at J to 7 bases, leaving 14 bases not matched to a gene. The CDR3 totals 17 residues. The germline gives CDR1 SGHDT, CDR2 YYEEEE. CDR3 loop: CASSPFVLAGVVNTQYF. CDR3 DNA sequence: TGTGCCAGCAGCCCTTTCGTACTAGCGGGAGTGGTGAATACGCAGTATTTT.

DNA for the CDR3: TGTGCCAGCAGACAAGGGGTTCGGAATGAGCAGTTCTTC. Translated, it gives CASRQGVRNEQFF. The V and J genes are TRBV7-2 and TRBJ2-1; D might be TRBD1 (5 bases). The CDR3 loop spans 13 amino acids. V was trimmed by 6 bases and J by 7 bases, leaving 13 bases between them. Germline V gene lookup returns CDR1 SGHTA and CDR2 FQGNSA.